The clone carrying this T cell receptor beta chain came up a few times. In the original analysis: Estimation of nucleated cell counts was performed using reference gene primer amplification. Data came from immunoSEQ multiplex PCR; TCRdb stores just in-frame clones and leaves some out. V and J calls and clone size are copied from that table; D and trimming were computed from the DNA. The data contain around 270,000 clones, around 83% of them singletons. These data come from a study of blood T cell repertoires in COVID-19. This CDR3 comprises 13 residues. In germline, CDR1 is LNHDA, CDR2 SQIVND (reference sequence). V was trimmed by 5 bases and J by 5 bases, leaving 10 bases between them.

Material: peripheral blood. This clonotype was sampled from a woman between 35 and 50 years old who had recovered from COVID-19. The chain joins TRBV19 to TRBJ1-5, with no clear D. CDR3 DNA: TGTGCCAGTAGTGGAGGGATTGATCAGCCCCAGCATTTT. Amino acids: CASSGGIDQPQHF.